These 8 T cell receptor beta chains were all obtained from the same sample, sequenced in a study of Ad26.COV2.S vaccination and SARS-CoV-2 variants. Treatment given: over 15 received Ad26.COV2.S at low or high dose, single or two shots; 5 received placebo; per-sample allocation not given. The investigators took samples on day 63 after the first vaccine or placebo injection. Clones were read by immunoSEQ multiplex PCR, and TCRdb kept only the in-frame ones, dropping some. This table has some 290,000 clones, around 85% appearing once. Sequences were derived from peripheral blood, sampled in a trial of Ad26.COV2.S vaccine versus placebo. These receptors were taken from a person between 18 and 59 years old who received the Ad26.COV2.S COVID-19 vaccine or a placebo.

This sequence joins TRBV19 and TRBJ1-2; TRBD1 matches 8 bases. J was trimmed by 13 bases and V by 6 bases; bases with no gene match: 16. The germline CDR1 and CDR2 sequences are LNHDA and SQIVND (reference sequence). The CDR3 has 14 amino acids. CDR3 amino acids: CASSFRDRRTGTTF. Written as DNA, the CDR3 is TGTGCCAGTAGCTTCCGGGACAGGAGAACCGGGACCACCTTC.

This chain joins TRBV19 and TRBJ2-2; D might be TRBD1 or TRBD2, each matching 5 bases. CDR3 length: 14 amino acids. Per germline, CDR1 LNHDA and CDR2 SQIVND (reference sequence). The V end lost 3 bases, the J end lost 5 bases, and 10 bases lay between the germline ends. The CDR3 DNA sequence: TGTGCCAGTAGTATGGGAGCAGGGACCGGGGAGCTGTTTTTT. Translated: CASSMGAGTGELFF.

The chain carries TRBV19 and TRBJ1-1; D may be TRBD1 (5 bases). The CDR3 is made up of 14 amino acids. Trimming shortened V by 6 bases and J by 11 bases, and 22 bases separated the two germline ends. Germline V gene sequence: CDR1 LNHDA, CDR2 SQIVND (reference sequence). CDR3 sequence reads: CASSPSSGAIGAFF. In DNA form, the CDR3 reads TGTGCCAGTAGCCCAAGTTCTGGGGCCATAGGGGCTTTCTTT. Full variable domain (outside the CDR3, taken from reference TRBV19 and TRBJ1-1): DGGITQSPKYLFRKEGQNVTLSCEQNLNHDAMYWYRQDPGQGLRLIYYSQIVNDFQKGDIAEGYSVSREKKESFPLTVTSAQKNPTAFYLCASSPSSGAIGAFFGQGTRLTVV.

This clone was picked up a small number of times. This chain joins TRBV9 and TRBJ1-2; D unresolved. Per the germline V gene, CDR1 is SGDLS and CDR2 is YYNGEE. Trimming removed 0 bases at V and 2 bases at J, with 11 bases between. The CDR3 spans 15 residues. The CDR3 loop reads CASSVAGTANYGYTF. The CDR3 coding sequence is TGTGCCAGCAGCGTAGCTGGTACAGCAAACTATGGCTACACCTTC.

CDR3 sequence reads: CAWSVRSLNTEAFF. The CDR3 DNA reads TGTGCCTGGAGTGTACGAAGCCTAAACACTGAAGCTTTCTTT. The chain uses TRBV30 and TRBJ1-1; unclear D gene. Germline CDR1 GTSNPN, CDR2 SVGIG (reference sequence). Between the trimmed V and J ends, which lost 0 bases and 2 bases, there was a span of 10 bases. The CDR3 has 14 residues.

This clone is a singleton in its sample. The chain employs TRBV30 and TRBJ2-2; D remains ambiguous. This CDR3 has 12 amino acids. Trimming left V 0 bases short and J 7 bases short, with 6 bases between. Germline V gives CDR1 GTSNPN, CDR2 SVGIG (reference sequence). DNA for the CDR3: TGTGCCTGGAGTGTACTGCGCGGGGAGCTGTTTTTT. Translation gives CAWSVLRGELFF. Combining the CDR3 with reference TRBV30 and TRBJ2-2 gives the whole variable domain SQTIHQWPATLVQPVGSPLSLECTVEGTSNPNLYWYRQAAGRGLQLLFYSVGIGQISSEVPQNLSASRPQDRQFILSSKKLLLSDSGFYLCAWSVLRGELFFGEGSRLTVL.

This chain uses TRBV4-2 with TRBJ2-7; 7 nucleotides agree with TRBD1. This CDR3 comprises 15 residues. CDR1 is LGHNA and CDR2 is YNFKEQ in the germline V gene. Trimming removed 4 bases from V and 0 bases from J; junction bases left unmatched: 6. CDR3 protein: CASSLGTASSYEQYF. In DNA, the CDR3 is TGTGCCAGCAGCCTTGGGACAGCCAGCTCCTACGAGCAGTACTTC.

The chain couples TRBV5-4 to TRBJ1-2, with D perhaps TRBD1 (5 bases). Trimming pared 4 bases from V and 4 bases from J, leaving 14 bases between. This CDR3 spans 14 amino acids. CDR1 and CDR2 (germline): SGHNT, YYREEE (reference sequence). The CDR3 DNA follows: TGTGCCAGCAGCCTTACCGGGACCCTCTATGGCTACACCTTC. The encoded protein is CASSLTGTLYGYTF.